Each of the 30 T cell receptor beta chains below was sequenced from the same sample in a study of T cell repertoires in cytomegalovirus infection. TCRdb analysed the reads with MiXCR anew, one entry per CDR3 protein. The sample has about 700,000 distinct CDR3 sequences, around 31% seen once. What these receptors recognize is not known. The sample in question was cultured PBMCs, obtained from culture after CMV antigen stimulation. The receptors stem from a human donor in good health (CMV status not recorded). Some clones in this sample may be carry-over from other donors' samples.

The sample holds a few counts of this clonotype. J is TRBJ1-3 and V is TRBV7-9, with TRBD1 as a possible D gene (5 bases). Trimming stripped 5 bases from V and 11 bases from J, with 16 bases between. Germline CDR1 is SEHNR and CDR2 is FQNEAQ (reference sequence). The CDR3 loop spans 13 amino acids. CDR3 protein: CASSTGASGAIYF. Here the CDR3 DNA reads TGTGCCAGCAGCACCGGGGCGTCGGGGGCCATATATTTT.

V and J are TRBV7-8 and TRBJ2-7; tentative D call: TRBD2 (6 bases). The CDR3 runs 18 residues. Trimming cost V 1 base and J 3 bases, with 22 bases left between them. Germline V lookup: CDR1 SGHVS, CDR2 FQNEAQ. CDR3 in amino acids: CASSLVLGSPTRDYEQYF. CDR3 coding DNA: TGTGCCAGCAGCTTAGTGCTGGGGAGCCCCACGCGGGACTACGAGCAGTACTTC.

J is TRBJ2-1 and V is TRBV7-6, with 11 bases aligning to TRBD2. The CDR3 runs to 14 residues. V lost 5 bases and J lost 9; bases outside the gene matches: 6. Germline assignment: CDR1 SGHVS and CDR2 FNYEAQ. In DNA form, the CDR3 reads TGTGCCAGCAGCAGGGGACTAGCGGATACTGAGCAGTTCTTC. It yields the protein CASSRGLADTEQFF.

The V gene is TRBV6-6, the J gene TRBJ1-4, with TRBD1 matching 11 bases. Trimming at V came to 8 bases and at J to 2 bases, leaving 13 bases not matched to a gene. This CDR3 is built from 18 residues. Germline CDR1 is MNHNY and CDR2 is SVGAGI (reference sequence). CDR3 in amino acids: CASGKDRGRGPTNEKLFF. CDR3 coding DNA: TGTGCCAGCGGAAAGGACAGGGGGCGCGGTCCCACTAATGAAAAACTGTTTTTT.

This chain links TRBV19 with TRBJ2-7, with 10 bases identical to TRBD2. This CDR3 contains 14 residues. V dropped 3 bases and J dropped 6; count of bases not matched to a gene: 5. CDR1 LNHDA and CDR2 SQIVND come from the germline V gene (reference sequence). The CDR3 sequence is CASSIPGTSVEQYF. In nucleotides, the CDR3 is TGTGCCAGTAGTATTCCCGGGACTAGCGTCGAGCAGTACTTC.

The chain couples TRBV29-1 to TRBJ2-5, with D uncertain. Germline CDR1 is SQVTM and CDR2 is ANQGSEA. Trimming pared 4 bases from V and 1 base from J, leaving 4 bases between. There are 11 residues in the CDR3. The CDR3 loop reads CSVVLQETQYF. Written as DNA, the CDR3 is TGCAGCGTTGTCCTCCAAGAGACCCAGTACTTC. Full variable domain (remainder filled in from reference TRBV29-1 and TRBJ2-5): SAVISQKPSRDICQRGTSLTIQCQVDSQVTMMFWYRQQPGQSLTLIATANQGSEATYESGFVIDKFPISRPNLTFSTLTVSNMSPEDSSIYLCSVVLQETQYFGPGTRLLVL.

This clonotype was seen a few times. The chain combines TRBV2 with TRBJ1-5; D call uncertain. Trimming took 7 bases from V and 0 from J, leaving 13 bases between them. The CDR3 extends over 15 amino acids. In germline, CDR1 is SNHLY, CDR2 FYNNEI. CDR3 region: CASKGQEYSNQPQHF. CDR3 sequence (DNA): TGTGCCAGCAAGGGTCAGGAATATAGCAATCAGCCCCAGCATTTT. Full variable domain (missing parts from reference TRBV2 and TRBJ1-5): EPEVTQTPSHQVTQMGQEVILRCVPISNHLYFYWYRQILGQKVEFLVSFYNNEISEKSEIFDDQFSVERPDGSNFTLKIRSTKLEDSAMYFCASKGQEYSNQPQHFGDGTRLSIL.

This chain uses TRBV6-8 with TRBJ2-3, with D possibly TRBD2 on 6 matching bases. The CDR3 totals 14 residues. Germline assignment: CDR1 MNHGY and CDR2 SAAAGT. V lost 7 bases and J lost 2, with 13 bases in between. CDR3 residues: CASTPGLPTDTQYF. CDR3 DNA: TGTGCCAGCACCCCGGGACTTCCCACAGATACGCAGTATTTT.

V and J are TRBV20-1 and TRBJ2-5; tentatively, D is TRBD2 (7 bases). Germline-derived CDR1 and CDR2 are DFQATT and SNEGSKA (reference sequence). V was pared by 5 bases and J by 5 bases, with 18 bases between. The CDR3 totals 14 residues. The CDR3 region has the DNA TGCAGTGCTCGTCCGTCGGGGGGCGTGGAGACCCAGTACTTC. Its translation: CSARPSGGVETQYF.

This sequence joins TRBV5-6 and TRBJ2-5; 10 bases are a match to TRBD2. CDR1 and CDR2 (germline): SGHDT, YYEEEE. V trimming: 4 bases; J trimming: 4 bases; junction bases outside the gene matches: 7. The CDR3 covers 15 residues. The CDR3 bases are TGTGCCAGCAGCCCGGCTAGCGGGGGTGGAGAGACCCAGTACTTC. Translation: CASSPASGGGETQYF.

V gene TRBV7-2 combines with J gene TRBJ1-2; 7 nucleotides line up with TRBD1. The CDR3 runs 12 residues. Germline V lookup: CDR1 SGHTA, CDR2 FQGNSA. J gave up 5 bases and V 8 bases, and 5 bases lay outside the gene matches. The DNA of the CDR3 is TGTGCCAGCGGATCAGGGGGTTATGGCTACACCTTC. Its protein is CASGSGGYGYTF.

This clonotype was counted between two and nine times. This chain connects TRBV6-6 to TRBJ2-1, with TRBD1 identical over 8 bases. The CDR3 extends over 15 amino acids. CDR1 is MNHNY, CDR2 SVGAGI, per germline (reference sequence). Unmatched junction bases numbered 8, after V lost 6 bases and J lost 4 bases. In nucleotides, the CDR3 is TGTGCCAGCAGGCAAACAGGGGGGCGGTACAATGAGCAGTTCTTC. Its protein is CASRQTGGRYNEQFF.

About this clonotype itself: This may arise from a read error, as a much more abundant clone is one base away. The V and J genes are TRBV7-2 and TRBJ1-5; 7 nucleotides agree with TRBD1. Germline V gives CDR1 SGHTA, CDR2 FQGNSA. The CDR3 totals 14 residues. CDR3 amino acids: CVSSFDRDSQPQHF. CDR3 DNA sequence: TGTGTCAGCAGCTTCGACAGGGACAGTCAGCCCCAGCATTTT.

Of note for this clonotype: A much larger clone differs by one base, so this may be a read error. The chain is built from TRBV2 and TRBJ2-7, with 7 bases lining up with TRBD1. Per the germline V gene, CDR1 is SNHLY and CDR2 is FYNNEI. The CDR3 has 14 amino acids. The DNA for the CDR3 is TGTGCCAGCAGTGCACAGGGGATTACCTACGAGCAGAACTTC. It is translated as CASSAQGITYEQNF.

CDR3 region: CASSYSMNQGGDQPQHF. CDR3 nucleotides: TGTGCCAGCAGTTACTCGATGAACCAGGGCGGGGATCAGCCCCAGCATTTT. The J gene is TRBJ1-5, the V gene TRBV6-6; maybe TRBD1 (5 bases). The CDR3 totals 17 residues. V was cut by 0 bases and J by 5 bases, with 17 bases left in between. Germline V gene lookup returns CDR1 MNHNY and CDR2 SVGAGI (reference sequence).

This clonotype was detected only a few times. The rearrangement links TRBV7-2 to TRBJ1-5; D is unresolved. Per germline, CDR1 SGHTA and CDR2 FQGNSA. The CDR3 sequence is 13 residues long. V lost 5 bases to trimming and J lost 8 bases, with 13 bases between them. The CDR3 bases are TGTGCCAGCAGCCCGCGGTCTTTTGAGCCCCAGCATTTT. Translation gives CASSPRSFEPQHF.

This sequence joins TRBV29-1 and TRBJ2-7, with a possible D match to TRBD2 (6 bases). V lost 0 bases and J lost 7, with 31 bases in between. The CDR3 consists of 19 residues. Germline loops: CDR1 SQVTM, CDR2 ANQGSEA. Written as DNA, the CDR3 is TGCAGCGTTGAAGATCGGGTGGGTGTACCGGGACTTCCCGGAGGGGAGCAGTACTTC. This sequence encodes CSVEDRVGVPGLPGGEQYF.

A word on this clonotype: One end of the junction varies from germline; a read error may be responsible. The chain joins TRBV7-2 to TRBJ1-6; tentative D call: TRBD1 (6 bases). This CDR3 has 18 amino acids. Germline assignment: CDR1 SGHTA and CDR2 FQGNSA. The CDR3: CVSSLVGGRGRYNSPLHF. The CDR3 DNA reads as TGTGTCAGCAGCTTAGTCGGGGGCAGGGGAAGATATAATTCACCCCTCCACTTT.

This clonotype was counted between two and nine times. V and J are TRBV6-5 and TRBJ2-5; no reliable D call. Per germline, CDR1 MNHEY and CDR2 SVGAGI. Trimming shortened V by 0 bases and J by 7 bases, and 6 bases separated the two germline ends. The CDR3 spans 12 residues. The chain's CDR3 is CASSYSGGTQYF. The CDR3 nucleotides are TGTGCCAGCAGTTACTCGGGCGGGACCCAGTACTTC.

The chain recombines TRBV27 with TRBJ2-5, with a weak D call TRBD1 (6 bases). The germline gives CDR1 MNHEY, CDR2 SMNVEV (reference sequence). The V end lost 6 bases, the J end lost 3 bases, and 11 bases lay between the germline ends. The CDR3 sequence is 13 residues long. CDR3 region: CASRGHGEETQYF. The CDR3 DNA follows: TGTGCCAGCAGGGGACACGGGGAAGAGACCCAGTACTTC.

V is TRBV7-6 and J is TRBJ2-1, with D tentatively TRBD1 (6 bases). The CDR3 runs 16 residues. V was pared by 6 bases and J by 0 bases, with 15 bases between. The germline CDR1 and CDR2 sequences are SGHVS and FNYEAQ. The CDR3 loop reads CASSFIQGSSYNEQFF. Here the CDR3 DNA reads TGTGCCAGCAGTTTTATCCAGGGGAGCTCCTACAATGAGCAGTTCTTC.

This clonotype has a handful of counts. The chain recombines TRBV7-2 with TRBJ1-1, with D possibly being TRBD1 (5 bases). The length of the CDR3 is 11 residues. Trimming cost V 7 bases and J 6 bases, with 9 bases left between them. Germline V lookup: CDR1 SGHTA, CDR2 FQGNSA. In DNA form, the CDR3 reads TGTGCCAGCACCAGGGTGGCTGAAGCTTTCTTT. Translated: CASTRVAEAFF.

The chain carries TRBV12-3 or TRBV12-4 and TRBJ1-3; D unclear. The CDR3 is 16 amino acids. The V and J ends lost 4 bases and 2 bases respectively, with 15 bases between them. CDR3 in DNA: TGTGCCAGCAGTTGGGGTTGGTTGGGTACTGGAAACACCATATATTTT. This translates into CASSWGWLGTGNTIYF.

This clonotype was observed a handful of times. This chain uses TRBV7-8 with TRBJ1-5, with D possibly TRBD1 on 5 matching bases. Germline CDR1 and CDR2: SGHVS and FQNEAQ. The CDR3 has 16 residues. The V and J ends lost 5 bases and 2 bases respectively, with 16 bases between them. In DNA, the CDR3 is TGTGCCAGCAGCCGAAATAGCGGGGCTGGCAATCAGCCCCAGCATTTT. Translating gives CASSRNSGAGNQPQHF.

This rearrangement joins TRBV7-2 to TRBJ1-4; D possibly corresponds to TRBD1 (5 bases). V was shortened by 2 bases and J by 4 bases, with 14 bases between the two germline ends. The germline gives CDR1 SGHTA, CDR2 FQGNSA. The CDR3 is 16 residues long. The chain's CDR3 is CASSLNLWQGNEKLFF. The CDR3 DNA is TGTGCCAGCAGCTTAAACCTATGGCAGGGTAATGAAAAACTGTTTTTT.

There are a few counts of this clonotype. The gene calls are TRBV6-1 and TRBJ1-5; D is uncertain. Trimming removed 2 bases at V and 4 bases at J, with 6 bases between. The CDR3 sequence is 13 residues long. The germline CDR1 and CDR2 sequences are MNHNS and SASEGT. The CDR3 nucleotides read TGTGCCAGCAGTGAAAATGGAAATCAGCCCCAGCATTTT. This encodes CASSENGNQPQHF.

The chain recombines TRBV5-6 with TRBJ2-6, with D uncertain. CDR1 is SGHDT and CDR2 is YYEEEE in the germline V gene. CDR3 length: 16 amino acids. V was cut by 0 bases and J by 0 bases, with 7 bases left in between. The CDR3 DNA sequence: TGTGCCAGCAGCTTGGGACACAACTCTGGGGCCAACGTCCTGACTTTC. Residues: CASSLGHNSGANVLTF.

This clonotype has just a few counts. The chain joins TRBV27 to TRBJ2-7; tentative D call: TRBD1 (6 bases). Per the germline V gene, CDR1 is MNHEY and CDR2 is SMNVEV (reference sequence). Trimming stripped 7 bases from V and 1 base from J, with 17 bases between. The CDR3 is 15 residues long. CDR3 region: CASKLRTEGSYEQYF. CDR3 bases: TGTGCCAGCAAACTCCGGACAGAAGGGTCCTACGAGCAGTACTTC.

This clonotype was seen more than once but under ten times. The chain links TRBV4-1 to TRBJ1-1; D unclear. Trimming took off 4 bases at V and 3 bases at J, with 15 bases between the two ends. The CDR3 totals 15 residues. The germline V gene has CDR1 MGHRA and CDR2 YSYEKL. The CDR3 DNA follows: TGCGCCAGCAGCCCCCAGGTGACTGGGGACACTGAAGCTTTCTTT. Translation gives CASSPQVTGDTEAFF.

This clonotype was seen ten or more times. The chain couples TRBV7-2 to TRBJ2-7; D uncertain. V was pared by 5 bases and J by 3 bases, with 14 bases between. Germline loops: CDR1 SGHTA, CDR2 FQGNSA. The CDR3 length is 14 residues. The CDR3 region is CASSTRPLYYEQYF. The CDR3 nucleotides are TGTGCCAGCAGCACGCGACCACTATACTACGAGCAGTACTTC.